This TCR beta chain was identified during a study of beta chain features in type 1 diabetes. Whole-study context: Patient and healthy donor groups were alike in age, gender and cell yields.

Points on this clone: Its specificity is unknown. Compared with germline, one end of the junction differs, possibly owing to a read error.

The study's findings and limits: Insertion counts at VDJ junctions were lower in type 1 diabetes patients, who also showed more deletions there. There was a moderate but significant shortening of TCRB CDR3s in all four CD4+ subsets of Type 1 diabetes patients. cDNA sequencing could over-represent cells with high TCR expression. Shorter templates might be favored by PCR, equally in patients and controls.

Germline CDR1 reads LNHNV; CDR2 reads YYDKDF (reference sequence). The CDR3 consists of 15 residues. Of the isolated RNA, all was reverse transcribed, and so the sequenced material was expressed TCRB transcripts. Assay: immunoSEQ multiplex PCR; the TCRdb copy retains only in-frame clones and omits some. The sample has around 170,000 clones, approximately 9.1% seen once. The receptor was isolated from a woman in her thirties with type 1 diabetes. The material sequenced was central memory CD4+ T cells from blood. The chain links TRBV15 to TRBJ2-2, with a tentative D call TRBD1 (6 bases). This CDR3 reads CATRRDGGATGELFF. The CDR3 DNA reads as TGTGCCACCAGGAGAGATGGGGGCGCGACCGGGGAGCTGTTTTTT.